This T cell receptor beta chain was identified in a study of cytomegalovirus exposure and HLA in healthy donors. On the study more broadly: Researchers previously reported finding some 110 million unique TCR beta sequences from some 180 million T cells.

The study ran its PCR with 60 Vbeta and 13 Jbeta primers. Assay: immunoSEQ multiplex PCR; the TCRdb copy retains only in-frame clones and omits some. Seen here are some 200,000 clones, about 85% observed once, and the top ten hold more than 0.35%. Germline values: CDR1 SGHTA, CDR2 FQGNSA. With 4 bases removed from V and 2 bases from J, the gap between germline ends came to 9 bases. This CDR3 has 13 amino acids. Sequencing was done on a sample of PBMCs. V and J are TRBV7-2 and TRBJ2-7, with a possible D match to TRBD2 (6 bases). This receptor was taken from a male donor in good health and CMV-seropositive. Here the CDR3 reads CASSWGDAYEQYF. The DNA of the CDR3 is TGTGCCAGCAGCTGGGGGGATGCCTACGAGCAGTACTTC. Using reference TRBV7-2 and TRBJ2-7 for the parts outside the CDR3, the full variable domain is GAGVSQSPSNKVTEKGKDVELRCDPISGHTALYWYRQSLGQGLEFLIYFQGNSAPDKSGLPSDRFSAERTGGSVSTLTIQRTQQEDSAVYLCASSWGDAYEQYFGPGTRLTVT.